This record looks at one TCR beta chain sequence and its context. The sample is drawn from a study of response to subunit inactivated influenza vaccine. Trimming removed 0 bases at V and 4 bases at J, with 12 bases between. The germline gives CDR1 LGHDT, CDR2 YNNKEL (reference sequence). The CDR3 has 15 residues. TCRdb reanalysed the RT-PCR reads using MiXCR and keeps one entry per CDR3 protein. The data hold about 540,000 distinct CDR3 sequences, with approximately 22% observed a single time. This sample also belongs to another study, concerning T cells expressing NK-cell markers. That publication notes: 5'RACE template switching built TCR beta cDNA with unique molecular identifiers. The sequencing cohort of eight donors included seven HCMV-seropositive individuals and one seronegative individual. A few donors' CD3+CD56-NKG2C+ cells were dominated by the same clonotypes. There remained a lack of clarity about HCMV specificity of expanded NKG2C+ T cell clones.

The J gene is TRBJ2-5, the V gene TRBV3-1; possibly TRBD2 for D (7 bases). The starting material was CD4+ T cells sorted from PBMCs, obtained 12 days after vaccination. This clonotype was obtained from a man aged 50 to 59 who received an inactivated influenza vaccine. The CDR3, as DNA: TGTGCCAGCAGCCAAGATGCGGGGGCGCGAGAGACCCAGTACTTC. This gives the protein CASSQDAGARETQYF.